The 14 T cell receptor beta chains listed next were all sequenced from one sample in a study of T cell responses to AZD1222 COVID-19 vaccine. Data came from immunoSEQ multiplex PCR; TCRdb stores just in-frame clones and leaves some out. The data contain around 140,000 clones, 70% to 90% of them seen just once; the ten biggest clones take up 7.9%. This specimen consisted of peripheral blood, obtained 28 days after the second dose of the MenACWY control vaccine. These receptors all come from an adult who received the MenACWY meningococcal vaccine as a control.

V and J are TRBV29-1 and TRBJ2-3, with D possibly being TRBD2 (6 bases). The V gene's germline CDR1 is SQVTM and CDR2 ANQGSEA. Trimming left V 3 bases short and J 5 bases short, with 12 bases between. This CDR3 is 13 amino acids long. As DNA, the CDR3 is TGCAGCGTTGATTCCCGGGGAGGAGATACGCAGTATTTT. Amino acid sequence: CSVDSRGGDTQYF.

The rearrangement uses TRBV3-1 (or the pseudogene TRBV3-2) and TRBJ2-1; 10 bases align to TRBD2. The CDR3 sequence is 16 residues long. The V gene's germline CDR1 is LGHDT and CDR2 YNNKEL (reference sequence). V lost 6 bases and J lost 6; bases outside the gene matches: 11. The CDR3 nucleotides read TGTGCCAGCAGGCCTGCCGGGACTAGCGAGGGCAATGAGCAGTTCTTC. Translating it yields CASRPAGTSEGNEQFF.

The gene calls are TRBV6-2 or TRBV6-3 and TRBJ2-1; possibly TRBD2 for D (7 bases). The CDR3 runs 15 residues. V lost 0 bases to trimming and J lost 9 bases, with 15 bases between them. The germline gives CDR1 MNHEY, CDR2 SVGEGT. The CDR3 DNA sequence: TGTGCCAGCAGTTACTCGGGAGGGGGGAGAAGTGAGCAGTTCTTC. Protein product: CASSYSGGGRSEQFF.

As to this clone: This same CDR3 is encoded by further DNA sequences in the sample. The chain employs TRBV5-6 and TRBJ2-3; no firm D call. Trimming cost V 0 bases and J 3 bases, with 5 bases left between them. Germline V CDR1 and CDR2: SGHDT, YYEEEE. The CDR3 runs to 13 residues. Written as DNA, the CDR3 is TGTGCCAGCAGCTTGGAGGCAACAGATACGCAGTATTTT. Encoded protein: CASSLEATDTQYF. Combining the CDR3 with reference TRBV5-6 and TRBJ2-3 gives the whole variable domain DAGVTQSPTHLIKTRGQQVTLRCSPKSGHDTVSWYQQALGQGPQFIFQYYEEEERQRGNFPDRFSGHQFPNYSSELNVNALLLGDSALYLCASSLEATDTQYFGPGTRLTVL.

The rearrangement links TRBV7-9 to TRBJ1-4, with 10 bases that match TRBD1. V lost 5 bases to trimming and J lost 7 bases; unmatched junction nucleotides: 4. Germline V gene sequence: CDR1 SEHNR, CDR2 FQNEAQ (reference sequence). The CDR3 loop spans 14 amino acids. The chain's CDR3 is CASSLDRGREKLFF. In nucleotides, the CDR3 is TGTGCCAGCAGCCTAGACAGGGGGCGTGAAAAACTGTTTTTT.

The CDR3 region is CASSRRTGDLEAFF. The CDR3 coding sequence is TGCGCCAGCAGCCGGCGGACGGGAGACCTAGAAGCTTTCTTT. The chain has TRBV4-1 and TRBJ1-1; D unresolved. This CDR3 contains 14 residues. Germline V CDR1 and CDR2: MGHRA, YSYEKL. V shed 4 bases and J shed 8 bases, with 17 bases lying between them.

The chain carries TRBV7-2 and TRBJ2-1; the match to TRBD2 covers 10 bases. The CDR3 has 19 residues. Germline trimming cut 3 bases from V and 0 bases from J; bases unmatched to any gene: 11. Germline V gene lookup returns CDR1 SGHTA and CDR2 FQGNSA. CDR3 nucleotides: TGTGCCAGCAGCTTCCCGGGACTAGCGAAACAGAGCTCCTACAATGAGCAGTTCTTC. Its protein product is CASSFPGLAKQSSYNEQFF.

J is TRBJ2-7 and V is TRBV18, with D possibly called TRBD1 or TRBD2 (5 bases each). V dropped 4 bases and J dropped 6 bases, with 13 bases sitting between them. Germline loops: CDR1 KGHSH, CDR2 LQKENI. This CDR3 region has 13 residues. Here the CDR3 DNA reads TGTGCCAGCTCACGGGACGGGACCGCCGAGCAGTACTTC. This gives the protein CASSRDGTAEQYF.

The CDR3 reads CSAEDTEAFF. The CDR3 DNA reads as TGCAGCGCGGAGGACACTGAAGCTTTCTTT. The chain has TRBV29-1 and TRBJ1-1; D uncertain. Trimming cost V 7 bases and J 3 bases, with 6 bases left between them. Germline V CDR1 and CDR2: SQVTM, ANQGSEA. CDR3 size: 10 residues.

This clone was detected once. The chain links TRBV12-3 or TRBV12-4 to TRBJ1-1; D call uncertain. Trimming stripped 5 bases from V and 11 bases from J, with 12 bases between. The CDR3 runs to 11 residues. The CDR3 nucleotides are TGTGCCAGCAGTCCGGGGATCAGGGCTTTCTTT. Its translation is CASSPGIRAFF.

The chain is built from TRBV24-1 and TRBJ2-2, with TRBD1 identical over 11 bases. Looked up from germline, CDR1 is KGHDR and CDR2 is SFDVKD. V trimming: 3 bases; J trimming: 12 bases; junction bases outside the gene matches: 5. The CDR3 spans 14 residues. The CDR3 nucleotides are TGTGCCACCAGTGATGGACAGGGGGCCGTACAGCTGTTTTTT. This translates into CATSDGQGAVQLFF.

The chain joins TRBV5-1 to TRBJ2-5; TRBD1 agrees at 8 bases. CDR3 size: 15 residues. Looked up from germline, CDR1 is SGHRS and CDR2 is YFSETQ. Trimming at V came to 0 bases and at J to 8 bases, leaving 9 bases not matched to a gene. Here the CDR3 DNA reads TGCGCCAGCAGCTTGGGGGGACAGGTAGGAGATACCCAGTACTTC. Its translation is CASSLGGQVGDTQYF. Full variable domain (missing parts from reference TRBV5-1 and TRBJ2-5): KAGVTQTPRYLIKTRGQQVTLSCSPISGHRSVSWYQQTPGQGLQFLFEYFSETQRNKGNFPGRFSGRQFSNSRSEMNVSTLELGDSALYLCASSLGGQVGDTQYFGPGTRLLVL.

This clone was picked up one time. The chain has TRBV18 and TRBJ1-2; unclear D gene. This CDR3 comprises 13 residues. Germline CDR1 and CDR2: KGHSH and LQKENI. The ends were cut back, 3 bases at V and 8 bases at J, with 13 bases in the middle. The CDR3, as DNA: TGTGCCAGCTCACCGGCCAGGAGGGAAGGCTACACCTTC. This encodes CASSPARREGYTF.

This chain links TRBV28 with TRBJ1-6; 10 bases are shared with TRBD1. Germline lookup yields CDR1 MDHEN and CDR2 SYDVKM. This CDR3 spans 15 amino acids. V gave up 7 bases and J gave up 6 bases; unmatched junction bases: 6. CDR3 region: CASTLGTGANSPLHF. As DNA, the CDR3 is TGTGCCAGCACCCTTGGGACAGGGGCTAATTCACCCCTCCACTTT.